The clone carrying this T cell receptor beta chain came up many times. Its matching antigen is unknown. V shed 3 bases and J shed 2 bases, with 14 bases lying between them. The CDR3 spans 16 residues. Germline values: CDR1 SNHLY, CDR2 FYNNEI. It was RNA transcripts that yielded the amplified TCR beta CDR3 regions. The primer set for the first-round RT-PCR of the TCR CDR3 was HTBI. TCRdb ran MiXCR on the multiplex PCR reads and lists one entry per CDR3 protein. Counted here are some 300,000 distinct CDR3 sequences, 10% to 15% occurring once; the ten biggest clones make up almost 8%. This entry comes from a study of T cells in Graves' hyperthyroidism and ophthalmopathy. Study outcomes and limitations: Stable hyperthyroidism and ophthalmopathy were separated using 13 V-J signatures.

PBMCs were collected from an approximately 10 ml volume of fresh peripheral blood. Sequencing input: blood. The source of this sequence is a woman aged 30 to 39 with Graves' hyperthyroidism that later progressed to Graves' ophthalmopathy. The V gene is TRBV2, the J gene TRBJ2-1, with D possibly TRBD2 on 5 matching bases. This CDR3 is CASSDVLVITYNEQFF. In nucleotides, the CDR3 is TGTGCCAGCAGTGACGTACTAGTGATTACCTACAATGAGCAGTTCTTC.